The source of this TCR beta chain is a study of T-cell reconstitution after alpha-beta-depleted transplantation in children. The CDR3 is 12 amino acids. Germline V gives CDR1 SGHTA, CDR2 FQGNSA. The V and J ends lost 7 bases and 8 bases respectively, with 12 bases between them. Unique molecular identifiers were incorporated into the prepared TCRbeta library. TCRdb reanalysed the PCR reads using MiXCR and keeps one entry per CDR3 protein. The sample contains about 610,000 distinct CDR3 sequences, 8% to 11% of which appear only once. The material was PBMCs from the stem cell graft donor, obtained from the stem cell graft. This sequence originates from a human donor who donated a stem cell graft to a child with acute myeloid leukemia. J is TRBJ2-1 and V is TRBV7-2, with D possibly matching TRBD2 (5 bases). The CDR3 reads CASISASYEQFF. The DNA for the CDR3 is TGTGCCAGCATCTCCGCTAGCTATGAGCAGTTCTTC.